The 26 T cell receptor beta chains in this list originate from one sample, sequenced in a study of blood T cell repertoires in COVID-19 (dated by TCRdb to 2018 to 2021). The library was obtained by the immunoSEQ multiplex PCR assay. The table was pulled from immuneACCESS by TCRdb, which kept in-frame rearrangements only. Such tables lose some clones; where checked, under half of the loss comes from unresolved V genes, and the rest has no known cause. The sample table shows around 200,000 clones, and about 88% are seen once. The ten largest make up roughly 3% of the sample. The sample taken for sequencing was PBMCs or T cells enriched from blood (not recorded which). All receptors derive from a woman aged 25 to 39 who had recovered from COVID-19.

This clone was seen just once. The chain combines TRBV6-5 with TRBJ1-5; D call uncertain. The CDR3 sequence is 14 residues long. V was pared by 4 bases and J by 3 bases, with 10 bases between. Germline lookup yields CDR1 MNHEY and CDR2 SVGAGI. The DNA of the CDR3 is TGTGCCAGCAGTTCTGGCAGGAACAATCAGCCCCAGCATTTT. This sequence encodes CASSSGRNNQPQHF.

This chain links TRBV4-1 with TRBJ2-1, with TRBD2 matching over 11 bases. This CDR3 is 16 amino acids long. Unmatched junction bases numbered 13, after V lost 6 bases and J lost 9 bases. Germline lookup yields CDR1 MGHRA and CDR2 YSYEKL. Here the CDR3 reads CASSQQMTSGDIEQFF. The CDR3 nucleotides read TGCGCCAGCAGTCAACAAATGACTAGCGGGGATATTGAGCAGTTCTTC.

This CDR3 reads CAWSVRGGLSSPLHF. The CDR3 nucleotides are TGTGCCTGGAGTGTACGCGGGGGGCTTTCCTCACCCCTCCACTTT. This chain connects TRBV30 to TRBJ1-6, with a tentative D call TRBD1 (6 bases). The CDR3 loop spans 15 amino acids. Germline values: CDR1 GTSNPN, CDR2 SVGIG (reference sequence). V was cut by 0 bases and J by 10 bases, with 16 bases left in between.

The chain is built from TRBV7-2 and TRBJ1-2, with TRBD1 matching over 10 bases. Germline V CDR1 and CDR2: SGHTA, FQGNSA. Trimming cost V 5 bases and J 5 bases; bases outside gene matches: 8. The CDR3 is made up of 15 amino acids. In DNA, the CDR3 is TGTGCCAGCAGCGACAGGGGGCTCGGGATATATGGCTACACCTTC. Encoded protein: CASSDRGLGIYGYTF.

The chain joins TRBV6-6 to TRBJ1-1, with 10 positions matching TRBD1. This CDR3 has 16 residues. Germline V lookup: CDR1 MNHNY, CDR2 SVGAGI (reference sequence). The trim removed 5 bases at V and 0 bases at J, leaving 6 bases unmatched. The CDR3 DNA reads as TGTGCCAGCAGTCCGGACAGGGGGAAGGTGAACACTGAAGCTTTCTTT. Translating gives CASSPDRGKVNTEAFF.

The CDR3 nucleotides read TGTGCCAGCAGTGAGTCGGGGGGAAGGGGCGAAAAACTGTTTTTT. This encodes CASSESGGRGEKLFF. The rearrangement joins TRBV2 to TRBJ1-4; D perhaps matches TRBD1 (5 bases). V was cut by 3 bases and J by 8 bases, with 16 bases left in between. Germline V gives CDR1 SNHLY, CDR2 FYNNEI. The CDR3 length is 15 residues.

This chain connects TRBV27 to TRBJ2-7, with a weak D call TRBD2 (6 bases). Trimming stripped 0 bases from V and 6 bases from J, with 9 bases between. Germline values: CDR1 MNHEY, CDR2 SMNVEV (reference sequence). The CDR3 has 13 amino acids. CDR3 in amino acids: CASSLSSAGEQYF. CDR3 DNA: TGTGCCAGCAGTTTATCGTCAGCGGGCGAGCAGTACTTC.

The V and J genes are TRBV4-1 and TRBJ2-5; 10 positions agree with TRBD2. The V gene end was trimmed by 1 base and the J gene end by 2 bases; junction bases not matched to a gene: 4. Germline V gene sequence: CDR1 MGHRA, CDR2 YSYEKL. This CDR3 region has 16 residues. The CDR3 protein is CASSQGSSGSQETQYF. In DNA, the CDR3 is TGCGCCAGCAGCCAAGGGTCTAGCGGGAGTCAAGAGACCCAGTACTTC.

This chain connects TRBV7-9 to TRBJ2-1, with TRBD2 matching over 7 bases. The ends lost 0 bases at V and 9 bases at J; junction bases unmatched: 8. The CDR3 spans 15 residues. CDR1 and CDR2 (germline): SEHNR, FQNEAQ (reference sequence). The CDR3 spells CASSLAQQREGEQFF. The DNA of the CDR3 is TGTGCCAGCAGCTTAGCGCAGCAGCGGGAAGGTGAGCAGTTCTTC.

The chain recombines TRBV6-1 with TRBJ1-1; D remains ambiguous. The CDR3 contains 13 residues. Trimming stripped 3 bases from V and 0 bases from J, with 5 bases between. Germline-derived CDR1 and CDR2 are MNHNS and SASEGT. Written as DNA, the CDR3 is TGTGCCAGCAGTGATACAATGAACACTGAAGCTTTCTTT. Protein product: CASSDTMNTEAFF.

The chain has TRBV9 and TRBJ2-7; TRBD2 agrees at 8 bases. Germline V lookup: CDR1 SGDLS, CDR2 YYNGEE. The CDR3 spans 16 residues. The V and J ends lost 3 bases and 3 bases, in that order; junction bases with no gene match: 11. The CDR3: CASSADPGGAYYEQYF. The CDR3 coding sequence is TGTGCCAGCAGCGCGGACCCGGGGGGGGCCTACTACGAGCAGTACTTC. The whole variable domain, remainder taken from reference TRBV9 and TRBJ2-7, is DSGVTQTPKHLITATGQRVTLRCSPRSGDLSVYWYQQSLDQGLQFLIQYYNGEERAKGNILERFSAQQFPDLHSELNLSSLELGDSALYFCASSADPGGAYYEQYFGPGTRLTVT.

The chain joins TRBV5-4 to TRBJ2-7; the match to TRBD1 covers 9 bases. This CDR3 has 13 residues. From germline, CDR1 is SGHNT and CDR2 YYREEE (reference sequence). Trimming removed 5 bases from V and 3 bases from J; junction bases left unmatched: 3. CDR3 loop: CASSTGQGYEQYF. CDR3 in DNA: TGTGCCAGCAGTACGGGACAGGGCTACGAGCAGTACTTC.

This chain connects TRBV27 to TRBJ2-7; 8 nucleotides match TRBD2. V shed 3 bases, J shed 6 bases, and the junction held 7 bases outside the gene matches. CDR1 MNHEY and CDR2 SMNVEV come from the germline V gene (reference sequence). The CDR3 loop spans 14 amino acids. The CDR3 protein is CASSLKREHSEQYF. The CDR3 bases are TGTGCCAGCAGTTTGAAGCGGGAGCACAGCGAGCAGTACTTC.

The genes are TRBV12-3 or TRBV12-4 and TRBJ1-1; D not certain. The CDR3 has 13 amino acids. V was shortened by 7 bases and J by 4 bases, with 13 bases between the two germline ends. DNA for the CDR3: TGTGCCAGCACCCTGGGAGGGCCCACTGAAGCTTTCTTT. It translates to CASTLGGPTEAFF.

The chain combines TRBV19 with TRBJ2-1, with 8 nucleotides matching TRBD1. Germline CDR1 is LNHDA and CDR2 is SQIVND (reference sequence). This CDR3 is 15 amino acids long. Unmatched junction bases numbered 5, after V lost 4 bases and J lost 3 bases. The CDR3 is CASSNGQGRYNEQFF. In DNA, the CDR3 is TGTGCCAGTAGTAATGGACAGGGCCGCTACAATGAGCAGTTCTTC.

This chain connects TRBV7-9 to TRBJ2-1; 9 positions agree with TRBD1. The CDR3 is 14 amino acids. V lost 3 bases, J lost 8 bases, and 5 bases stayed unmatched. Germline assignment: CDR1 SEHNR and CDR2 FQNEAQ (reference sequence). DNA of the CDR3: TGTGCCAGCAGCTTTAGGGACAGGGTGGATGAGCAGTTCTTC. Its protein product is CASSFRDRVDEQFF.

The chain combines TRBV7-6 with TRBJ1-1; 8 bases line up with TRBD1. CDR3 length equals 15 residues. V dropped 4 bases and J dropped 0; count of bases not matched to a gene: 4. The germline V gene encodes CDR1 SGHVS and CDR2 FNYEAQ. CDR3 in DNA: TGTGCCAGCAGCTCTAGACAGGGGATGAACACTGAAGCTTTCTTT. This codes for CASSSRQGMNTEAFF.

The chain has TRBV6-2 or TRBV6-3 and TRBJ1-2; D is undetermined. This CDR3 has 13 residues. Between the trimmed V and J ends, which lost 3 bases and 4 bases, there was a span of 9 bases. Looked up from germline, CDR1 is MNHEY and CDR2 is SVGEGT. DNA for the CDR3: TGTGCCAGCAGTTATGAGGCCCTCTATGGCTACACCTTC. It translates to CASSYEALYGYTF.

V is TRBV3-1 (or the pseudogene TRBV3-2) and J is TRBJ1-1, with D possibly being TRBD1 (5 bases). CDR1 and CDR2 (germline): LGHDT, YNNKEL (reference sequence). Trimming stripped 3 bases from V and 11 bases from J, with 16 bases between. The CDR3 spans 13 residues. The CDR3 nucleotides read TGTGCCAGCAGCCACCTGGGGGGGGTTTTGGCTTTCTTT. Translated, it gives CASSHLGGVLAFF.

The genes are TRBV19 and TRBJ1-5; D perhaps matches TRBD1 (6 bases). This CDR3 spans 17 amino acids. CDR1 is LNHDA and CDR2 is SQIVND in the germline V gene (reference sequence). The V end was cut by 4 bases, the J end by 6 bases, with 22 bases between. This CDR3 is CASSRVTTGNFGQPQHF. The DNA for the CDR3 is TGTGCCAGTAGTAGGGTAACTACAGGGAACTTCGGTCAGCCCCAGCATTTT.

This sequence joins TRBV2 and TRBJ1-5, with TRBD1 matching 11 bases. This CDR3 is built from 15 residues. From germline, CDR1 is SNHLY and CDR2 FYNNEI. V lost 6 bases, J lost 7 bases, and 8 bases stayed unmatched. DNA for the CDR3: TGTGCCAGCAGGGACGGACAGGGGGCGAGACAGCCCCAGCATTTT. Protein: CASRDGQGARQPQHF.

This chain links TRBV5-1 with TRBJ2-7, with no clear D. CDR1 is SGHRS, CDR2 YFSETQ, per germline. Trimming removed 4 bases from V and 5 bases from J, with 22 bases in between. The CDR3 is 16 amino acids. DNA for the CDR3: TGCGCCAGCAGCCGAACGGAGCCCTCACCCGGAGACGAGCAGTACTTC. Amino acids: CASSRTEPSPGDEQYF.

The chain joins TRBV4-2 to TRBJ2-5, with 14 bases identical to TRBD2. CDR3 length: 17 residues. V gave up 3 bases and J gave up 5 bases; unmatched junction bases: 8. Germline V CDR1 and CDR2: LGHNA, YNFKEQ. CDR3: CASSHPGLAGGRETQYF. The CDR3 nucleotides are TGTGCCAGCAGCCACCCTGGACTAGCGGGGGGCCGGGAGACCCAGTACTTC.

To note about this clone: The junction departs from germline at one end; a sequencing error may be responsible. The J gene is TRBJ2-5, the V gene TRBV19, with D possibly being TRBD2 (5 bases). The CDR3 has 14 amino acids. The germline CDR1 and CDR2 sequences are LNHDA and SQIVND (reference sequence). DNA for the CDR3: TGTGCCAGCAGTATCGGGGAGTACCAAGAGACCCAGTACTTC. It encodes CASSIGEYQETQYF.

The chain joins TRBV6-6 to TRBJ1-2; D is ambiguous. CDR1 and CDR2 from the germline V gene are MNHNY and SVGAGI (reference sequence). The ends were cut back, 6 bases at V and 4 bases at J, with 15 bases in the middle. This CDR3 region has 14 residues. The CDR3 bases are TGTGCCAGCAGCAATCTTGCGGGAACCTATGGCTACACCTTC. Its translation is CASSNLAGTYGYTF.

The chain joins TRBV11-3 to TRBJ2-2; maybe TRBD1 (6 bases). The V end lost 1 base, the J end lost 3 bases, and 9 bases lay between the germline ends. The CDR3 consists of 15 residues. The germline gives CDR1 SGHNT, CDR2 YENEEA. The CDR3 nucleotides are TGTGCCAGCAGCTTAGCTGGACAGCACACCGGGGAGCTGTTTTTT. It codes for CASSLAGQHTGELFF.